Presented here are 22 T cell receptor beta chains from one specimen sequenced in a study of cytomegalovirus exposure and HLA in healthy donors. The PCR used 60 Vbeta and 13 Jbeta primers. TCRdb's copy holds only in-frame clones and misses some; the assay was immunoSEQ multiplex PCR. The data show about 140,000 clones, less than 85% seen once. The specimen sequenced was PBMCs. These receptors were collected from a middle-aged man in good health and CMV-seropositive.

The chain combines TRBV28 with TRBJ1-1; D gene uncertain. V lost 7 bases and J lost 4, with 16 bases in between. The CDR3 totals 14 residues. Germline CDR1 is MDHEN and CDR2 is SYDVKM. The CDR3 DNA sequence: TGTGCCAGCACCCTTTCTCTCCCAGGCACTGAAGCTTTCTTT. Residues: CASTLSLPGTEAFF.

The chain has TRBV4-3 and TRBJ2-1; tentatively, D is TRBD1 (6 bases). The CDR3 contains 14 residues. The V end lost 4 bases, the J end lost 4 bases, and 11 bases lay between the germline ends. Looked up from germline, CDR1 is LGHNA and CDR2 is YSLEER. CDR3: CASSPRGQYNEQFF. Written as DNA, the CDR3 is TGCGCCAGCAGCCCTCGAGGACAGTACAATGAGCAGTTCTTC.

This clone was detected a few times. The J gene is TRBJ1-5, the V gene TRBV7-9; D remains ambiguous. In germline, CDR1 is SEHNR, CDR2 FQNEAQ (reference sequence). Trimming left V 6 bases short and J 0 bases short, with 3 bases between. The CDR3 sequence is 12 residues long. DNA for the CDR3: TGTGCCAGCAGTTATAGCAATCAGCCCCAGCATTTT. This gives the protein CASSYSNQPQHF.

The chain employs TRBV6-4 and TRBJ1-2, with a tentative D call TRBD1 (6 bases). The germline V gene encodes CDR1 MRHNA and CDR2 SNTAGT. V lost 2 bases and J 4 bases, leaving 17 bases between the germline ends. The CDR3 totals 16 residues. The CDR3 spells CASSDDHTGQRYGYTF. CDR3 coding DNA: TGTGCCAGCAGTGACGACCATACTGGACAGCGCTATGGCTACACCTTC.

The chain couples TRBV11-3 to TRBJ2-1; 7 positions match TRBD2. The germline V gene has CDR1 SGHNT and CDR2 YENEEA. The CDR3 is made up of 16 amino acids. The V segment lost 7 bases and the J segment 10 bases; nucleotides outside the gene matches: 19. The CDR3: CASNSPEASGVGEQFF. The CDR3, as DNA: TGTGCCAGCAACTCCCCCGAGGCTAGCGGAGTGGGGGAGCAGTTCTTC. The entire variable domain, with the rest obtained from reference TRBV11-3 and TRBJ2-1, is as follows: EAGVVQSPRYKIIEKKQPVAFWCNPISGHNTLYWYLQNLGQGPELLIRYENEEAVDDSQLPKDRFSAERLKGVDSTLKIQPAELGDSAVYLCASNSPEASGVGEQFFGPGTRLTVL.

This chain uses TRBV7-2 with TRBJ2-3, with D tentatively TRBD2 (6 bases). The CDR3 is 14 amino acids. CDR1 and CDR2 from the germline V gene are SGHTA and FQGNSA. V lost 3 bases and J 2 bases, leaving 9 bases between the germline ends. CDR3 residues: CASSLGTPTDTQYF. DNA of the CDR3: TGTGCCAGCAGCTTGGGGACTCCCACAGATACGCAGTATTTT.

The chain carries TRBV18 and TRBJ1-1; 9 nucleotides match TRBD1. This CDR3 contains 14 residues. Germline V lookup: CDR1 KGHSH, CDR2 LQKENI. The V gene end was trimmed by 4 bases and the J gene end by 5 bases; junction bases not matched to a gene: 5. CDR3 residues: CASSLQGASTEAFF. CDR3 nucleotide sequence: TGTGCCAGCTCACTACAGGGGGCGAGTACTGAAGCTTTCTTT.

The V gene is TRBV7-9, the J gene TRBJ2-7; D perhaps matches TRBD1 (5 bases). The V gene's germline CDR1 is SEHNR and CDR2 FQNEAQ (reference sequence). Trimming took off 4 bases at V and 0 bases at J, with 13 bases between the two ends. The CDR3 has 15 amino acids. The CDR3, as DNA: TGTGCCAGCAGCTCGCAGGGCAGCAGCTCCTACGAGCAGTACTTC. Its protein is CASSSQGSSSYEQYF.

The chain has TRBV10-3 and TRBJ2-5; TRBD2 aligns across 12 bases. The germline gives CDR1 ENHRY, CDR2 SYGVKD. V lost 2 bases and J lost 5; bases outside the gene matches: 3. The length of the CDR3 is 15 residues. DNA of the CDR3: TGTGCCATCAGTGAGGGCACTAGCGGGAGGGAGACCCAGTACTTC. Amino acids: CAISEGTSGRETQYF.

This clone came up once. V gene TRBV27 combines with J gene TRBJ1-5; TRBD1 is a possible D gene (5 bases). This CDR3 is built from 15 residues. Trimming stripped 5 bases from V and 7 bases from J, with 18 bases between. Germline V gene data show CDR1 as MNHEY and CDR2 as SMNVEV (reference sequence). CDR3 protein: CASSSRGGSGQPQHF. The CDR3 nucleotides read TGTGCCAGCAGTAGCCGGGGGGGTTCTGGGCAGCCCCAGCATTTT.

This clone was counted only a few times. The CDR3 sequence is CASSLITGGYEQYF. CDR3 bases: TGTGCCAGCAGTTTGATCACGGGGGGCTACGAGCAGTACTTC. The chain combines TRBV27 with TRBJ2-7; TRBD2 agrees at 7 bases. This CDR3 comprises 14 residues. Germline lookup yields CDR1 MNHEY and CDR2 SMNVEV (reference sequence). The V and J ends lost 3 bases and 3 bases, in that order; junction bases with no gene match: 5.

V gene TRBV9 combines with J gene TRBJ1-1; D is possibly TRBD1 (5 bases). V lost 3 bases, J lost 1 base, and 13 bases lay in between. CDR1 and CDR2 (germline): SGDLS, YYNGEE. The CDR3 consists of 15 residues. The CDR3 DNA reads TGTGCCAGCAGCGCCTATCTTACAGGGAACACTGAAGCTTTCTTT. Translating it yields CASSAYLTGNTEAFF.

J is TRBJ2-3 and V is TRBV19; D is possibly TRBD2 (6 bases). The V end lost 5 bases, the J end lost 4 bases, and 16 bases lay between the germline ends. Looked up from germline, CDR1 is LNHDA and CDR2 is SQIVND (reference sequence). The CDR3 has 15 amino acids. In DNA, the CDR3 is TGTGCCAGTAGTTTGGGCGGGATGGGGGCAGATACGCAGTATTTT. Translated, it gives CASSLGGMGADTQYF.

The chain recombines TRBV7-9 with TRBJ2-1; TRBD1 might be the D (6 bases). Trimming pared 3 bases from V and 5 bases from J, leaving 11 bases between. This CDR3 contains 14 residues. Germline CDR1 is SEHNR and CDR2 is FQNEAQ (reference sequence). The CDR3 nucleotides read TGTGCCAGCAGCTTGGACAGAAGGGACAATGAGCAGTTCTTC. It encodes CASSLDRRDNEQFF. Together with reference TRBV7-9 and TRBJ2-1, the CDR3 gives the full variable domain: DTGVSQNPRHKITKRGQNVTFRCDPISEHNRLYWYRQTLGQGPEFLTYFQNEAQLEKSRLLSDRFSAERPKGSFSTLEIQRTEQGDSAMYLCASSLDRRDNEQFFGPGTRLTVL.

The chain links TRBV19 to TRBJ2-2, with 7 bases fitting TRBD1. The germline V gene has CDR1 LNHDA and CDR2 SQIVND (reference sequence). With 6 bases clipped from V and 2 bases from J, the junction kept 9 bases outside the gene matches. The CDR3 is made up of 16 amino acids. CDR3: CASRQLRDRNTGELFF. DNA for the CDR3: TGTGCCAGTAGACAACTCCGGGACAGAAACACCGGGGAGCTGTTTTTT. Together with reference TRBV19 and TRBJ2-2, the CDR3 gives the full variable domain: DGGITQSPKYLFRKEGQNVTLSCEQNLNHDAMYWYRQDPGQGLRLIYYSQIVNDFQKGDIAEGYSVSREKKESFPLTVTSAQKNPTAFYLCASRQLRDRNTGELFFGEGSRLTVL.

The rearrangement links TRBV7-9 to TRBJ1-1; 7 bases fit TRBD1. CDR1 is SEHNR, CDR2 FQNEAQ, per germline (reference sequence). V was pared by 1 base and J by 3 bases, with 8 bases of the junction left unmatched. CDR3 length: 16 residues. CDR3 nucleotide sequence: TGTGCCAGCAGCTTAGGGTCCCGGGACAGTTACACTGAAGCTTTCTTT. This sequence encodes CASSLGSRDSYTEAFF.

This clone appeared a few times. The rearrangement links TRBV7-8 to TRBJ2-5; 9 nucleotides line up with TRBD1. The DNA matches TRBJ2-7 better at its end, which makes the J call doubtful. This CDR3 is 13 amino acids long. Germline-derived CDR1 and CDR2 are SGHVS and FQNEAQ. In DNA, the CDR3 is TGTGCCAGCAGCTCTACAGGGGGCGGCGAGCAGTACTTC. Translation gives CASSSTGGGEQYF.

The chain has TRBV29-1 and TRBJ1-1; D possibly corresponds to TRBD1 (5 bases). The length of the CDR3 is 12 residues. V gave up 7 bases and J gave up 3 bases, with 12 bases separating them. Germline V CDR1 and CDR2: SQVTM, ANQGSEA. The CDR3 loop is CSGGGGDTEAFF. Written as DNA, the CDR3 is TGCAGCGGGGGTGGGGGGGACACTGAAGCTTTCTTT.

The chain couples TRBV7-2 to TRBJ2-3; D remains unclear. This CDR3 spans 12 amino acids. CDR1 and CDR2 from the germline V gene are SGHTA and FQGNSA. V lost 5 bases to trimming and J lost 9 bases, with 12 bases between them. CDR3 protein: CASSRVAETQYF. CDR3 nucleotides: TGTGCCAGCAGCCGGGTCGCGGAGACGCAGTATTTT.

The DNA for the CDR3 is TGCGCCAGCAGCTTGGCCAGACAGACCAACACCGGGGAGCTGTTTTTT. Translation gives CASSLARQTNTGELFF. The chain joins TRBV5-1 to TRBJ2-2, with a tentative D call TRBD1 (5 bases). V was clipped by 0 bases and J by 2 bases, with 11 bases between them. CDR3 length: 16 residues. Looked up from germline, CDR1 is SGHRS and CDR2 is YFSETQ.

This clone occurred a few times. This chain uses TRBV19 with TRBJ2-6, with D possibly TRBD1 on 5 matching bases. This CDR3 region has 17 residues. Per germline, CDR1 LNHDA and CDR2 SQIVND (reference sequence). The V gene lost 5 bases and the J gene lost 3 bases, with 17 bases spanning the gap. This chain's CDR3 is CASSQGRVFGGANVLTF. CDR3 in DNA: TGTGCCAGTAGTCAAGGCAGGGTCTTTGGTGGGGCCAACGTCCTGACTTTC.

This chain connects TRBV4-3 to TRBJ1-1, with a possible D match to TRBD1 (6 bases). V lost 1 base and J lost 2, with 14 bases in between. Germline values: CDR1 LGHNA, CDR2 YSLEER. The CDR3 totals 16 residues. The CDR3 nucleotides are TGCGCCAGCAGCCAAGCGTCGTCAGGGGTCAACACTGAAGCTTTCTTT. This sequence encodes CASSQASSGVNTEAFF.